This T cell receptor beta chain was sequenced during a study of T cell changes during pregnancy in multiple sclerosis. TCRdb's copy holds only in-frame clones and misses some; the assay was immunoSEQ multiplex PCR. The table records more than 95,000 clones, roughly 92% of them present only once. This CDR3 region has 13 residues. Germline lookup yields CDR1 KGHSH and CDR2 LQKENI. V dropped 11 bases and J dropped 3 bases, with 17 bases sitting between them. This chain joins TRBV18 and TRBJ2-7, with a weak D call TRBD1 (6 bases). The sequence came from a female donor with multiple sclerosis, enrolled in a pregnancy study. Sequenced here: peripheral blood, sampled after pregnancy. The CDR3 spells CAGKQGNNYEQYF. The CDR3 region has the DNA TGTGCCGGCAAACAGGGAAACAACTACGAGCAGTACTTC.